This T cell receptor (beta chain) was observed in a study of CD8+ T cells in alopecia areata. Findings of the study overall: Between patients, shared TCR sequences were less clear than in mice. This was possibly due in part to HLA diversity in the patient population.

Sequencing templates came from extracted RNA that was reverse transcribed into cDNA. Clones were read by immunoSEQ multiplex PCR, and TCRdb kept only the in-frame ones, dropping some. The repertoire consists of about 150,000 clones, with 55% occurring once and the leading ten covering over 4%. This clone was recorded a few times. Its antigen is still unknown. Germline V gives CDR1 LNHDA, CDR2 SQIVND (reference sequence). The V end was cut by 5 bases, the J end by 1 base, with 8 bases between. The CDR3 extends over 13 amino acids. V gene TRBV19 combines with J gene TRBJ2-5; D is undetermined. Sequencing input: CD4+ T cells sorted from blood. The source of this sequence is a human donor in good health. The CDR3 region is CASSPRTQETQYF. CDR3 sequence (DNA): TGTGCCAGTAGTCCCCGGACCCAAGAGACCCAGTACTTC.